The present entry profiles one T cell receptor (beta chain) with its context. cDNA prepared by RNA extraction and subsequent reverse transcription served as the template for sequencing. Measured with immunoSEQ multiplex PCR; TCRdb has only the in-frame clones, and not every one. The sample contains 170,000 or so clones, around 63% of which appear only once. The sample originates from a study of CD8+ T cells in alopecia areata. There are 12 residues in the CDR3. Between the trimmed V and J ends, which lost 1 base and 7 bases, there was a span of 10 bases. Germline CDR1 is GTSNPN and CDR2 is SVGIG (reference sequence).

The sample in question was CD4+ T cells sorted from blood, obtained at week 0. The origin of this receptor is a human donor with alopecia areata. The chain has TRBV30 and TRBJ1-1, with D uncertain. For the CDR3, the DNA is TGTGCCTGGAGTGCGCACAGCGTTGAAGCTTTCTTT. This translates into CAWSAHSVEAFF. Full variable domain (outside the CDR3, taken from reference TRBV30 and TRBJ1-1): SQTIHQWPATLVQPVGSPLSLECTVEGTSNPNLYWYRQAAGRGLQLLFYSVGIGQISSEVPQNLSASRPQDRQFILSSKKLLLSDSGFYLCAWSAHSVEAFFGQGTRLTVV.